These T cell receptor beta chains were read from a single sample in a study of cytomegalovirus exposure and HLA in healthy donors. The table came from immunoSEQ multiplex PCR; TCRdb's copy has only in-frame clones and leaves some out. The table has approximately 100,000 clones, about four fifths seen once. The sequencing sample was made of PBMCs. These receptors were collected from a man over 45 in good health and CMV-seronegative. Both conserved end residues are part of each CDR3. The D gene is left open where the match is weak. The listing skips clone size in some rows; elsewhere it reads once, few, many or a size class.

clone size | D gene | J gene | V gene | CDR3 protein | CDR3 DNA
. | TRBD1 | TRBJ1-2 | TRBV5-1 | CASSFYSTGGTRVGYTF | TGCGCCAGCAGCTTCTACAGCACAGGGGGCACAAGGGTTGGCTACACCTTC
. | TRBD1 | TRBJ1-2 | TRBV5-1 | CASSGGQGPSNYGYTF | TGCGCCAGCAGCGGGGGACAGGGCCCTTCAAACTATGGCTACACCTTC
. | TRBD2 | TRBJ2-2 | TRBV5-1 | CASSLEAGADTGELFF | TGCGCCAGCAGCTTGGAAGCGGGGGCGGACACCGGGGAGCTGTTTTTT
. | . | TRBJ1-5 | TRBV6-1 | CASSASGNQPQHF | TGTGCCAGCAGTGCGTCGGGAAATCAGCCCCAGCATTTT
few | TRBD1 | TRBJ2-1 | TRBV7-9 | CASSFLQGYGNEQFF | TGTGCCAGCAGCTTTCTACAGGGGTACGGTAATGAGCAGTTCTTC
. | . | TRBJ1-4 | TRBV6-1 | CASSGGNGQPTNEKLFF | TGTGCCAGCAGTGGGGGTAATGGACAGCCAACTAATGAAAAACTGTTTTTT
once | TRBD2 | TRBJ2-5 | TRBV28 | CASRTSGVQETQYF | TGTGCCAGTAGGACTAGCGGGGTCCAAGAGACCCAGTACTTC
. | TRBD2 | TRBJ2-5 | TRBV7-9 | CASSLDGGVETQYF | TGTGCCAGCAGCTTAGATGGGGGGGTTGAGACCCAGTACTTC
few | . | TRBJ1-6 | TRBV7-2 | CASSLEGGWGNSPLHF | TGTGCCAGCAGCTTAGAAGGAGGGTGGGGGAATTCACCCCTCCACTTT
. | TRBD1 | TRBJ2-2 | TRBV6-1 | CASSGRGQGFAGELFF | TGTGCCAGCAGTGGACGCGGACAGGGTTTCGCCGGGGAGCTGTTTTTT
few | . | TRBJ1-1 | TRBV6-5 | CASSYQNTGVSEAFF | TGTGCCAGCAGTTACCAGAATACCGGGGTTTCTGAAGCTTTCTTT
. | . | TRBJ1-4 | TRBV6-5 | CASSSGSANEKLFF | TGTGCCAGCTCCTCGGGGTCAGCTAATGAAAAACTGTTTTTT
. | . | TRBJ2-5 | TRBV19 | CASRTLGQETQYF | TGTGCCAGTAGGACTCTCGGCCAAGAGACCCAGTACTTC
. | TRBD1 | TRBJ2-3 | TRBV2 | CASSERTGKAATQYF | TGTGCCAGCAGTGAACGGACAGGGAAGGCGGCTACGCAGTATTTT
. | TRBD2 | TRBJ2-5 | TRBV4-1 | CASSWTSGTEETQYF | TGCGCCAGCAGCTGGACTAGCGGGACGGAAGAGACCCAGTACTTC
. | . | TRBJ1-5 | TRBV15 | CATSRDPALNNQPQHF | TGTGCCACCAGCAGAGACCCAGCGTTAAATAATCAGCCCCAGCATTTT
. | . | TRBJ1-5 | TRBV7-2 | CASSSNQPQHF | TGTGCCAGCAGCTCAAATCAGCCCCAGCATTTT
. | . | TRBJ2-1 | TRBV7-9 | CASSLTDHNEQFF | TGTGCCAGCAGCTTAACAGATCACAATGAGCAGTTCTTC
. | TRBD1 | TRBJ1-6 | TRBV6-1 | CASRTSTGYNSPLHF | TGTGCCAGCAGGACTTCGACAGGGTATAATTCACCCCTCCACTTT
. | . | TRBJ1-3 | TRBV9 | CASSVAVTSGETGNTIYF | TGTGCCAGCAGCGTAGCTGTGACCTCAGGGGAGACCGGAAACACCATATATTTT
. | TRBD2 | TRBJ2-3 | TRBV5-5 | CASSRDGTSGSYSTDTQYF | TGTGCCAGCAGCCGCGACGGGACTAGCGGCTCCTATAGCACAGATACGCAGTATTTT
. | TRBD1 | TRBJ1-2 | TRBV19 | CASSIATGPYYGYTF | TGTGCCAGTAGTATAGCGACAGGGCCATACTATGGCTACACCTTC
. | TRBD1 | TRBJ1-5 | TRBV28 | CASRIGTGALGPQHF | TGTGCCAGCAGAATCGGGACAGGGGCTTTGGGGCCCCAGCATTTT
. | . | TRBJ2-7 | TRBV2 | CAGQGYTYEQYF | TGTGCTGGCCAGGGTTACACCTACGAGCAGTACTTC
. | . | TRBJ2-5 | TRBV11-2 | CATSSSNQETQYF | TGTGCCACCAGTTCGAGCAACCAAGAGACCCAGTACTTC
few | . | TRBJ2-7 | TRBV9 | CASSPPGTGLHEQYF | TGTGCCAGCAGCCCCCCGGGAACAGGGTTACACGAGCAGTACTTC
few | . | TRBJ1-4 | TRBV6-5 | CASSYSMRTTNEKLFF | TGTGCCAGCAGTTACTCGATGCGCACAACTAATGAAAAACTGTTTTTT
. | . | TRBJ2-7 | TRBV5-1 | CASSAEDKRYF | TGCGCCAGCAGCGCCGAAGACAAACGGTACTTC